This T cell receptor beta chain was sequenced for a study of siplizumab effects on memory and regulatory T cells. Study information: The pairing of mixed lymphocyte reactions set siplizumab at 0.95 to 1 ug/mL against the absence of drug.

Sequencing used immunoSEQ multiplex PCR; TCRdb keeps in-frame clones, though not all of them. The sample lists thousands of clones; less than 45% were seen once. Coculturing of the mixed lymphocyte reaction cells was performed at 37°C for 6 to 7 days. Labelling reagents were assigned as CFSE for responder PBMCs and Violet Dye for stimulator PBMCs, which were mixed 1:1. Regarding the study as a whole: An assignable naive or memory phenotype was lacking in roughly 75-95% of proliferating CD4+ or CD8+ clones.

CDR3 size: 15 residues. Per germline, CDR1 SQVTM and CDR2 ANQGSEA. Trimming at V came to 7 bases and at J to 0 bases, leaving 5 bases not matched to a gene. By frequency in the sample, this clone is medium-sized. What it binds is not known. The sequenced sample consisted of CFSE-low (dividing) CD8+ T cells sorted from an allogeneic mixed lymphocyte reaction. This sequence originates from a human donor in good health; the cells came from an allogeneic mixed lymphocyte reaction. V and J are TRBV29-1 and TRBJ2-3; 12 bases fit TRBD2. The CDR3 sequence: CSAGLAGRSTDTQYF. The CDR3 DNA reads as TGCAGCGCAGGACTAGCGGGGAGGAGCACAGATACGCAGTATTTT.